The source of this T cell receptor (beta chain) is a study of T cells in localized non-small cell lung cancer. Study-level points and caveats: Appearing in adjacent lung were a median roughly 57 of the top 100 tumor clones. Heterogeneity stays possible, as sequencing covered only one tumor region. Longer overall survival associated with higher blood T cell density; shorter survival with higher adjacent-lung clonality. Uninvolved adjacent lung had higher T cell clonality than tumor and all other tissues.

TCRdb keeps only in-frame clones here, not all; method: immunoSEQ multiplex PCR. The sample lists roughly 89,000 clones; roughly 91% were seen once. Notes on this clone: The target antigen is unknown.

The CDR3 length is 14 residues. Trimming cost V 6 bases and J 4 bases, with 13 bases left between them. Germline CDR1 KGHSH, CDR2 LQKENI. The sequence was collected from a woman aged 35 to 70 with stage II squamous cell lung carcinoma. The material was PBMCs, obtained before any cancer treatment. The rearrangement uses TRBV18 and TRBJ1-5; D might be TRBD1 (5 bases). CDR3 nucleotide sequence: TGTGCCAGCTCCTCAGGGAAGGGGAATCAGCCCCAGCATTTT. Its protein is CASSSGKGNQPQHF. Based on the CDR3 plus reference TRBV18 and TRBJ1-5, the full variable domain is NAGVMQNPRHLVRRRGQEARLRCSPMKGHSHVYWYRQLPEEGLKFMVYLQKENIIDESGMPKERFSAEFPKEGPSILRIQQVVRGDSAAYFCASSSGKGNQPQHFGDGTRLSIL.